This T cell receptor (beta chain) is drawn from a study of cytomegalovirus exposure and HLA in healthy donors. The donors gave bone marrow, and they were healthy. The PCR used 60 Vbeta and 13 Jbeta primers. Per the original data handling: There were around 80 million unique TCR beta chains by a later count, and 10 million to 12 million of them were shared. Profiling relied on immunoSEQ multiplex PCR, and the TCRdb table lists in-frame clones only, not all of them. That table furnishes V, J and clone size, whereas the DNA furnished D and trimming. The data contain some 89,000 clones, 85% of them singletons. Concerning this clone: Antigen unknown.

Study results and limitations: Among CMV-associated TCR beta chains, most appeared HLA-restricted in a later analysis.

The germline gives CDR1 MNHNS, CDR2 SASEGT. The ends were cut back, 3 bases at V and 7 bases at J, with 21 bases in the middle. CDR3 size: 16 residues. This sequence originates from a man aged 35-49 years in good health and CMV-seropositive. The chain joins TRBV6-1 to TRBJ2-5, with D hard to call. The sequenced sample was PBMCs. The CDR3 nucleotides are TGTGCCAGCAGTGAGAATTGGGCAGTTGCTTCAGGGACCCAGTACTTC. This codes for CASSENWAVASGTQYF.